Below, 12 T cell receptor beta chains from the same sample are listed, as sequenced in a study of shared clonotypes between healthy human individuals. Produced via immunoSEQ multiplex PCR; TCRdb's table is partial and in-frame only. The sample yields around 2,000,000 clones, approximately 94% seen once. CD45RO-negative, CCR7-positively selected cells formed the naive CD8 fraction, excluding terminally differentiated effector memory CD45RA+ cells. The sample consisted of naive CD8+ T cells sorted from blood. The receptors stem from a man in his late teens or twenties in good health.

The chain combines TRBV27 with TRBJ2-6; tentative D call: TRBD1 (6 bases). Germline loops: CDR1 MNHEY, CDR2 SMNVEV (reference sequence). V dropped 0 bases and J dropped 0 bases, with 15 bases sitting between them. There are 19 residues in the CDR3. Here the CDR3 DNA reads TGTGCCAGCAGTTTATCGGTAGGGGGTCCAACCTCTGGGGCCAACGTCCTGACTTTC. As protein: CASSLSVGGPTSGANVLTF.

The V call is TRBV5-1, the J call TRBJ1-1, with D tentatively TRBD1 (6 bases). There are 14 residues in the CDR3. The germline V gene encodes CDR1 SGHRS and CDR2 YFSETQ. V lost 0 bases and J lost 5, with 11 bases in between. CDR3 in DNA: TGCGCCAGCAGCTTGGAAGGGGGGATGACTGAAGCTTTCTTT. Protein sequence: CASSLEGGMTEAFF.

In DNA form, the CDR3 reads TGTGCCAGCAGTGGCTCCGGGACGAACTCCTACGAGCAGTACTTC. It encodes CASSGSGTNSYEQYF. The rearrangement links TRBV2 to TRBJ2-7; TRBD1 or TRBD2 may be the D gene (5 bases each). From germline, CDR1 is SNHLY and CDR2 FYNNEI. This CDR3 region has 15 residues. V gave up 4 bases and J gave up 0 bases, with 13 bases separating them.

This chain links TRBV6-1 with TRBJ1-6, with D tentatively TRBD1 (5 bases). V was shortened by 2 bases and J by 10 bases, with 18 bases between the two germline ends. Germline V gene lookup returns CDR1 MNHNS and CDR2 SASEGT. The CDR3 is 16 amino acids. CDR3 nucleotides: TGTGCCAGCAGTGAATGGGGGACTCCCGGTGGGTCACCCCTCCACTTT. It encodes CASSEWGTPGGSPLHF.

V gene TRBV10-2 combines with J gene TRBJ2-1; D may be TRBD2 (5 bases). Trimming removed 0 bases from V and 6 bases from J, with 12 bases in between. Germline values: CDR1 WSHSY, CDR2 SAAADI. The CDR3 spans 15 residues. This chain's CDR3 is CASSESTSLSNEQFF. As DNA, the CDR3 is TGCGCCAGCAGTGAGTCCACTAGTCTTAGCAATGAGCAGTTCTTC.

The J gene is TRBJ2-1, the V gene TRBV6-5, with TRBD2 identical over 10 bases. Per the germline V gene, CDR1 is MNHEY and CDR2 is SVGAGI. The CDR3 covers 15 residues. The junction had 2 bases not matched to a gene; V was cut back by 4 bases and J by 2 bases. For the CDR3, the DNA is TGTGCCAGCAGTTTAGGACTAGCGGCCTACAATGAGCAGTTCTTC. This sequence encodes CASSLGLAAYNEQFF.

The V call is TRBV28, the J call TRBJ2-2; TRBD1 might be the D (6 bases). The CDR3 is 15 residues long. Trimming shortened V by 1 base and J by 5 bases, and 11 bases separated the two germline ends. Germline V gives CDR1 MDHEN, CDR2 SYDVKM. The CDR3 region has the DNA TGTGCCAGCAGTTTATTCCCCCAGGGGACCGGGGAGCTGTTTTTT. The encoded protein is CASSLFPQGTGELFF.

The rearrangement uses TRBV5-1 and TRBJ2-7; 9 bases map to TRBD1. Looked up from germline, CDR1 is SGHRS and CDR2 is YFSETQ. J lost 5 bases, V lost 1 base, and 7 bases had no gene match. The CDR3 spans 15 residues. The CDR3 DNA sequence: TGCGCCAGCAGCTTGTTAGGGACAGGGATCGACGAGCAGTACTTC. Its protein is CASSLLGTGIDEQYF.

This clone was recorded once. This chain connects TRBV30 to TRBJ2-3; D tentatively fits TRBD1 or TRBD2 (5 bases each). The ends were cut back, 3 bases at V and 1 base at J, with 11 bases in the middle. The CDR3 loop spans 14 amino acids. CDR1 and CDR2 (germline): GTSNPN, SVGIG (reference sequence). The chain's CDR3 is CAWRARGGTDTQYF. DNA of the CDR3: TGTGCCTGGAGGGCCCGGGGCGGCACAGATACGCAGTATTTT.

The genes are TRBV5-1 and TRBJ2-7, with D possibly TRBD1 on 7 matching bases. Germline V gene data show CDR1 as SGHRS and CDR2 as YFSETQ. Deletions cut 3 bases from V and 3 bases from J, with 10 bases between. There are 13 residues in the CDR3. In DNA form, the CDR3 reads TGCGCCAGCAGCTCGCAGGGGGGCTACGAGCAGTACTTC. Its protein product is CASSSQGGYEQYF.

Turning to this clone: Other DNA sequences within the sample encode an identical CDR3. The gene calls are TRBV4-3 and TRBJ1-1, with TRBD1 as a possible D gene (5 bases). Germline V gene lookup returns CDR1 LGHNA and CDR2 YSLEER. V was pared by 0 bases and J by 2 bases, with 10 bases between. This CDR3 is built from 15 residues. The CDR3 DNA is TGCGCCAGCAGCCAAGAACTGGGGCTCAACACTGAAGCTTTCTTT. Its protein is CASSQELGLNTEAFF.

The chain joins TRBV2 to TRBJ1-1, with no clear D. Germline V gene data show CDR1 as SNHLY and CDR2 as FYNNEI. The CDR3 length is 17 residues. Trimming cost V 7 bases and J 0 bases, with 21 bases left between them. The CDR3 nucleotides are TGTGCCAGCACCCCCCTCGGGCAGTCACGTATGAACACTGAAGCTTTCTTT. This gives the protein CASTPLGQSRMNTEAFF. Together with reference TRBV2 and TRBJ1-1, the CDR3 gives the full variable domain: EPEVTQTPSHQVTQMGQEVILRCVPISNHLYFYWYRQILGQKVEFLVSFYNNEISEKSEIFDDQFSVERPDGSNFTLKIRSTKLEDSAMYFCASTPLGQSRMNTEAFFGQGTRLTVV.